The rows below give T cell receptor beta chains drawn from one sample of a study of control samples from healthy donors and cancer patients. The method was immunoSEQ multiplex PCR; TCRdb's version includes in-frame clones alone and lacks a portion of them. This table has more than 110,000 clones, around 90% appearing once. Sequencing was done on a sample of blood. Receptors originate from a man aged 25 to 40 in good health. CDR3s include the opening cysteine and the closing phenylalanine or tryptophan. The order of the fields is J gene, V gene, clone size, D gene, CDR3 protein, CDR3 DNA. D genes are given only for firm matches. Expanded clones are given a class, and other clones once, few, many or no size at all.

j_call: TRBJ1-2; v_call: TRBV7-9; clone_size: NA; d_call: NA; cdr3_aa: CASSLVGQLGYGYTF; cdr3_nt: TGTGCCAGCAGCTTAGTAGGACAGCTGGGCTATGGCTACACCTTC
j_call: TRBJ2-5; v_call: TRBV3-1/TRBV3-2; clone_size: NA; d_call: TRBD2; cdr3_aa: CASSLGTSGTQETQYF; cdr3_nt: TGTGCCAGCAGCCTCGGGACTAGCGGGACCCAAGAGACCCAGTACTTC
j_call: TRBJ2-1; v_call: TRBV7-9; clone_size: NA; d_call: NA; cdr3_aa: CASSLVESSYNEQFF; cdr3_nt: TGTGCCAGCAGCTTAGTAGAGAGCTCCTACAATGAGCAGTTCTTC
j_call: TRBJ2-7; v_call: TRBV4-1; clone_size: few; d_call: TRBD1; cdr3_aa: CASSQVSGTVPYEQYF; cdr3_nt: TGCGCCAGCAGCCAAGTCTCCGGGACAGTGCCCTACGAGCAGTACTTC
j_call: TRBJ2-7; v_call: TRBV29-1; clone_size: NA; d_call: NA; cdr3_aa: CSVAFGAEQYF; cdr3_nt: TGCAGCGTTGCGTTTGGGGCTGAGCAGTACTTC
j_call: TRBJ1-5; v_call: TRBV10-3; clone_size: NA; d_call: NA; cdr3_aa: CAISGQNQPQHF; cdr3_nt: TGTGCCATCAGCGGTCAGAATCAGCCCCAGCATTTT
j_call: TRBJ2-7; v_call: TRBV30; clone_size: NA; d_call: TRBD2; cdr3_aa: CAWSPLAGVSEQYF; cdr3_nt: TGTGCCTGGAGTCCTCTAGCGGGAGTAAGCGAGCAGTACTTC
j_call: TRBJ2-7; v_call: TRBV3-1/TRBV3-2; clone_size: NA; d_call: NA; cdr3_aa: CASSQTANMAYEQYF; cdr3_nt: TGTGCCAGCAGCCAGACAGCGAACATGGCGTACGAGCAGTACTTC
j_call: TRBJ2-1; v_call: TRBV4-2; clone_size: NA; d_call: TRBD2; cdr3_aa: CASSHFLGTGTSFYNEQFF; cdr3_nt: TGTGCCAGCAGCCACTTTTTAGGGACCGGGACTAGTTTCTACAATGAGCAGTTCTTC
j_call: TRBJ2-3; v_call: TRBV9; clone_size: NA; d_call: NA; cdr3_aa: CASSVTIGDTQYF; cdr3_nt: TGTGCCAGCAGCGTTACCATTGGGGATACGCAGTATTTT
j_call: TRBJ1-3; v_call: TRBV30; clone_size: NA; d_call: NA; cdr3_aa: CAWSAGNTIYF; cdr3_nt: TGTGCCTGGAGTGCCGGAAACACCATATATTTT
j_call: TRBJ1-1; v_call: TRBV6-6; clone_size: NA; d_call: NA; cdr3_aa: CASSYSLELTKAFF; cdr3_nt: TGTGCCAGCAGTTACAGCTTAGAGCTAACCAAAGCTTTCTTT
j_call: TRBJ1-3; v_call: TRBV11-3; clone_size: once; d_call: TRBD1; cdr3_aa: CASSLRTGSGGNTIYF; cdr3_nt: TGTGCCAGCAGCTTGAGGACAGGGTCAGGAGGAAACACCATATATTTT
j_call: TRBJ1-1; v_call: TRBV19; clone_size: NA; d_call: NA; cdr3_aa: CASSIGNTEAFF; cdr3_nt: TGTGCCAGTAGTATTGGGAACACTGAAGCTTTCTTT
j_call: TRBJ2-7; v_call: TRBV3-1/TRBV3-2; clone_size: once; d_call: NA; cdr3_aa: CASSHPVTYEQYF; cdr3_nt: TGTGCCAGCAGCCATCCAGTAACCTACGAGCAGTACTTC
j_call: TRBJ2-1; v_call: TRBV10-1; clone_size: NA; d_call: TRBD2; cdr3_aa: CASSDRSGRAYNEQFF; cdr3_nt: TGCGCCAGCAGTGACCGGAGCGGGAGAGCTTACAATGAGCAGTTCTTC
j_call: TRBJ1-6; v_call: TRBV19; clone_size: NA; d_call: NA; cdr3_aa: CASTPSGLGGSPLHF; cdr3_nt: TGTGCCAGTACCCCCTCGGGGCTGGGTGGTTCACCCCTCCACTTT
j_call: TRBJ1-1; v_call: TRBV6-1; clone_size: NA; d_call: NA; cdr3_aa: CASSDFGGGNEAFF; cdr3_nt: TGTGCCAGCAGTGATTTTGGGGGCGGGAATGAAGCTTTCTTT
j_call: TRBJ1-4; v_call: TRBV10-2; clone_size: few; d_call: TRBD1; cdr3_aa: CASSFTGATNEKLFF; cdr3_nt: TGCGCCAGCAGTTTCACAGGGGCAACTAATGAAAAACTGTTTTTT
j_call: TRBJ2-1; v_call: TRBV27; clone_size: NA; d_call: TRBD2; cdr3_aa: CASLGLAENNEQFF; cdr3_nt: TGTGCCAGCCTCGGACTAGCGGAAAACAATGAGCAGTTCTTC
j_call: TRBJ2-5; v_call: TRBV30; clone_size: NA; d_call: NA; cdr3_aa: CAAIGGPVETQYF; cdr3_nt: TGTGCCGCAATCGGGGGGCCGGTAGAGACCCAGTACTTC
j_call: TRBJ1-1; v_call: TRBV27; clone_size: NA; d_call: TRBD1; cdr3_aa: CASSQQGPGTEAFF; cdr3_nt: TGTGCCAGCAGCCAACAGGGGCCGGGAACTGAAGCTTTCTTT
j_call: TRBJ1-4; v_call: TRBV4-2; clone_size: NA; d_call: NA; cdr3_aa: CASSQDVGSNEKLFF; cdr3_nt: TGTGCCAGCAGCCAAGATGTAGGGAGTAATGAAAAACTGTTTTTT
j_call: TRBJ1-2; v_call: TRBV4-1; clone_size: NA; d_call: NA; cdr3_aa: CASSQEPLGRRRGGYTF; cdr3_nt: TGCGCCAGCAGCCAAGAACCGTTAGGACGGAGGAGGGGTGGCTACACCTTC
j_call: TRBJ2-2; v_call: TRBV6-5; clone_size: NA; d_call: TRBD2; cdr3_aa: CASSHRSGRAGELFF; cdr3_nt: TGTGCCAGCAGCCACCGTAGCGGGAGAGCCGGGGAGCTGTTTTTT
j_call: TRBJ1-4; v_call: TRBV7-2; clone_size: once; d_call: TRBD1; cdr3_aa: CASSGRDRGEKLFF; cdr3_nt: TGTGCCAGCAGCGGCCGGGACAGGGGTGAAAAACTGTTTTTT
j_call: TRBJ1-1; v_call: TRBV9; clone_size: NA; d_call: NA; cdr3_aa: CASSVGPATEAFF; cdr3_nt: TGTGCCAGCAGCGTAGGGCCGGCGACTGAAGCTTTCTTT
j_call: TRBJ1-5; v_call: TRBV19; clone_size: NA; d_call: NA; cdr3_aa: CASSIGGSPQHF; cdr3_nt: TGTGCCAGTAGTATAGGGGGCTCGCCCCAGCATTTT
j_call: TRBJ2-7; v_call: TRBV29-1; clone_size: NA; d_call: NA; cdr3_aa: CSVEFLGNEQYF; cdr3_nt: TGCAGCGTTGAATTCCTGGGAAACGAGCAGTACTTC
j_call: TRBJ1-2; v_call: TRBV19; clone_size: NA; d_call: NA; cdr3_aa: CASSTQQGKNYGYTF; cdr3_nt: TGTGCCAGTAGTACCCAACAGGGAAAGAACTATGGCTACACCTTC
j_call: TRBJ2-1; v_call: TRBV3-1/TRBV3-2; clone_size: NA; d_call: TRBD2; cdr3_aa: CASSHPLAGVSNEQFF; cdr3_nt: TGTGCCAGCAGCCACCCCCTAGCGGGAGTATCCAATGAGCAGTTCTTC
j_call: TRBJ2-1; v_call: TRBV6-9; clone_size: NA; d_call: TRBD1; cdr3_aa: CASVIKFGTGGGEQFF; cdr3_nt: TGTGCCAGCGTGATAAAGTTCGGGACAGGGGGGGGTGAGCAGTTCTTC
j_call: TRBJ2-7; v_call: TRBV30; clone_size: NA; d_call: TRBD2; cdr3_aa: CAFITSGTNEQYF; cdr3_nt: TGTGCCTTCATTACTAGCGGGACTAACGAGCAGTACTTC
j_call: TRBJ2-1; v_call: TRBV5-5; clone_size: few; d_call: NA; cdr3_aa: CASSLEDGGYSANEQFF; cdr3_nt: TGTGCCAGCAGCTTGGAAGATGGGGGATACTCGGCAAATGAGCAGTTCTTC
j_call: TRBJ1-1; v_call: TRBV7-9; clone_size: NA; d_call: TRBD1; cdr3_aa: CASSEQGSTEAFF; cdr3_nt: TGTGCCAGCAGCGAACAGGGGTCCACTGAAGCTTTCTTT
j_call: TRBJ1-1; v_call: TRBV10-3; clone_size: NA; d_call: TRBD1; cdr3_aa: CAITTGDRETEAFF; cdr3_nt: TGTGCCATCACCACGGGAGACAGGGAGACTGAAGCTTTCTTT
j_call: TRBJ2-1; v_call: TRBV5-8; clone_size: NA; d_call: TRBD2; cdr3_aa: CASSLGRLAGSFDEQFF; cdr3_nt: TGTGCCAGCAGCCTAGGAAGACTAGCGGGGAGTTTTGATGAGCAGTTCTTC
j_call: TRBJ1-1; v_call: TRBV10-3; clone_size: once; d_call: TRBD1; cdr3_aa: CAIGRGQGTSEAFF; cdr3_nt: TGTGCCATCGGGAGGGGACAGGGTACGTCTGAAGCTTTCTTT
j_call: TRBJ2-2; v_call: TRBV6-2/TRBV6-3; clone_size: few; d_call: TRBD2; cdr3_aa: CASSYSGLAVTGELFF; cdr3_nt: TGTGCCAGCAGTTACTCGGGACTAGCCGTCACCGGGGAGCTGTTTTTT
j_call: TRBJ2-1; v_call: TRBV10-3; clone_size: NA; d_call: NA; cdr3_aa: CAISESGGSYNEQFF; cdr3_nt: TGTGCCATCAGTGAGTCGGGAGGCTCCTACAATGAGCAGTTCTTC